A single sample is the source of the 25 T cell receptor beta chains below, sequenced in a study of blood T cell repertoires in COVID-19. TCRdb's table, derived via immunoSEQ multiplex PCR, lists solely in-frame clones and lacks some. The sample records 200,000 to 250,000 clones, around 88% being singletons. Sequenced: peripheral blood. The receptors were sampled from a woman aged 25 to 39 who had recovered from COVID-19.

The chain carries TRBV27 and TRBJ1-1; no definite D call. This CDR3 spans 15 amino acids. The germline gives CDR1 MNHEY, CDR2 SMNVEV (reference sequence). Trimming stripped 5 bases from V and 1 base from J, with 14 bases between. The CDR3 DNA reads TGTGCCAGCAGTCCCCTGGGCACGGCGAACACTGAAGCTTTCTTT. It is translated as CASSPLGTANTEAFF.

The chain joins TRBV9 to TRBJ2-1, with 7 bases aligning to TRBD1. V lost 0 bases to trimming and J lost 6 bases; unmatched junction nucleotides: 12. The CDR3 is 17 residues long. The germline CDR1 and CDR2 sequences are SGDLS and YYNGEE. CDR3 in DNA: TGTGCCAGCAGCGTAGGGGGTGGGACAGAAAAAACCAATGAGCAGTTCTTC. Its protein product is CASSVGGGTEKTNEQFF.

The chain is built from TRBV10-2 and TRBJ2-7, with TRBD1 matching over 7 bases. V lost 8 bases to trimming and J lost 3 bases; unmatched junction nucleotides: 7. This CDR3 contains 13 residues. The germline gives CDR1 WSHSY, CDR2 SAAADI. The CDR3 DNA sequence: TGCGCCAGCCAGGGGGAGTCCAACTACGAGCAGTACTTC. Translation gives CASQGESNYEQYF.

This clone was found once. This chain links TRBV5-1 with TRBJ1-2; D remains unclear. This CDR3 is built from 12 residues. Germline CDR1 SGHRS, CDR2 YFSETQ. Trimming pared 7 bases from V and 2 bases from J, leaving 9 bases between. This CDR3 is CASHEGNYGYTF. As DNA, the CDR3 is TGCGCCAGCCACGAGGGCAACTATGGCTACACCTTC. The full variable domain, with the rest looked up from reference TRBV5-1 and TRBJ1-2, is KAGVTQTPRYLIKTRGQQVTLSCSPISGHRSVSWYQQTPGQGLQFLFEYFSETQRNKGNFPGRFSGRQFSNSRSEMNVSTLELGDSALYLCASHEGNYGYTFGSGTRLTVV.

The chain is built from TRBV10-3 and TRBJ2-1; 12 bases match TRBD2. The germline V gene encodes CDR1 ENHRY and CDR2 SYGVKD. CDR3 length equals 15 residues. V lost 6 bases and J lost 7; bases outside the gene matches: 7. Here the CDR3 reads CAISPSGGAMNEQFF. CDR3 DNA: TGTGCCATCAGCCCTAGCGGGGGGGCTATGAATGAGCAGTTCTTC.

The chain uses TRBV9 and TRBJ1-1; no clear D. Per the germline V gene, CDR1 is SGDLS and CDR2 is YYNGEE. The CDR3 has 13 residues. Trimming took 4 bases from V and 4 from J, leaving 11 bases between them. CDR3 in amino acids: CASSPARGTEAFF. CDR3 coding DNA: TGTGCCAGCAGCCCTGCCAGAGGCACTGAAGCTTTCTTT.

The rearrangement joins TRBV5-4 to TRBJ2-3; 10 nucleotides match TRBD2. The ends lost 4 bases at V and 3 bases at J; junction bases unmatched: 5. CDR1 is SGHNT, CDR2 YYREEE, per germline (reference sequence). This CDR3 is built from 15 residues. The DNA for the CDR3 is TGTGCCAGCAGCAGAAGCGGGGGGGCGACAGATACGCAGTATTTT. This gives the protein CASSRSGGATDTQYF.

This clone was observed once. The chain has TRBV24-1 and TRBJ2-1; TRBD1 aligns across 8 bases. CDR3 size: 13 residues. Per the germline V gene, CDR1 is KGHDR and CDR2 is SFDVKD. V trimming: 5 bases; J trimming: 9 bases; junction bases outside the gene matches: 5. CDR3 sequence (DNA): TGTGCCACCAGTGGCCAGGGGGCAGGTGAGCAGTTCTTC. As protein: CATSGQGAGEQFF.

The rearrangement joins TRBV7-9 to TRBJ2-5, with TRBD1 matching over 8 bases. The J segment lost 5 bases and the V segment lost 2 bases, leaving 4 bases of the junction unmatched. The CDR3 spans 14 residues. The germline CDR1 and CDR2 sequences are SEHNR and FQNEAQ (reference sequence). The CDR3 loop reads CASSLQGAEETQYF. The CDR3 nucleotides read TGTGCCAGCAGCTTACAGGGGGCCGAGGAGACCCAGTACTTC. The whole variable domain, filled in from reference TRBV7-9 and TRBJ2-5, reads DTGVSQNPRHKITKRGQNVTFRCDPISEHNRLYWYRQTLGQGPEFLTYFQNEAQLEKSRLLSDRFSAERPKGSFSTLEIQRTEQGDSAMYLCASSLQGAEETQYFGPGTRLLVL.

The chain links TRBV15 to TRBJ1-4; a possible D gene is TRBD1 (6 bases). V lost 0 bases and J lost 7, with 9 bases in between. Germline CDR1 is LNHNV and CDR2 is YYDKDF (reference sequence). There are 14 residues in the CDR3. The CDR3 sequence: CATSREIRGEKLFF. In DNA, the CDR3 is TGTGCCACCAGCAGAGAGATCAGGGGTGAAAAACTGTTTTTT.

V usage is TRBV27 and J usage is TRBJ2-7; 9 nucleotides agree with TRBD1. The CDR3 is 16 amino acids. Germline V CDR1 and CDR2: MNHEY, SMNVEV (reference sequence). V trimming: 5 bases; J trimming: 3 bases; junction bases outside the gene matches: 11. CDR3 coding DNA: TGTGCCAGCAGTCCGCCCTGGACAGGGGCTGTCTACGAGCAGTACTTC. Translating it yields CASSPPWTGAVYEQYF.

There are a few counts of this clone. V and J are TRBV21-1 and TRBJ1-5; TRBD1, the table's D call, was not compared with the DNA. TRBV21-1 is marked as a pseudogene. The CDR3 spans 20 residues. The CDR3: CASSWGMTELPVESNQPQHF. The DNA of the CDR3 is TGTGCCAGCAGCTGGGGAATGACAGAGCTTCCCGTAGAGAGCAATCAGCCCCAGCATTTT.

Concerning this clone itself: Compared with germline, one end of the junction differs, possibly owing to a read error. This chain uses TRBV5-5 with TRBJ2-5, with 11 nucleotides matching TRBD2. The CDR3 has 19 residues. Germline loops: CDR1 SGHKS, CDR2 YYEKEE (reference sequence). Here the CDR3 reads CASSSQPWKTSGEGEAQYF. CDR3 coding DNA: TGTGCCAGCAGCTCCCAACCCTGGAAGACTAGCGGGGAGGGAGAGGCCCAGTACTTC.

The V call is TRBV6-1, the J call TRBJ1-3, with D maybe TRBD1 (5 bases). The V gene lost 4 bases and the J gene lost 0 bases, with 13 bases spanning the gap. Germline CDR1 is MNHNS and CDR2 is SASEGT. The CDR3 sequence is 16 residues long. The CDR3 DNA is TGTGCCAGCAGTGCGACAGTATCTTTCTCTGGAAACACCATATATTTT. It encodes CASSATVSFSGNTIYF.

The chain uses TRBV5-4 and TRBJ1-4, with D maybe TRBD1 (5 bases). Trimming removed 3 bases at V and 2 bases at J, with 11 bases between. The CDR3 sequence is 15 residues long. The V gene's germline CDR1 is SGHNT and CDR2 YYREEE (reference sequence). CDR3 DNA: TGTGCCAGCAGCTCGACGGGGGTGACTAATGAAAAACTGTTTTTT. Translating gives CASSSTGVTNEKLFF.

This sequence joins TRBV4-2 and TRBJ2-7; D may be TRBD2 (5 bases). V was clipped by 1 base and J by 5 bases, with 15 bases between them. The CDR3 contains 15 residues. Germline V gene lookup returns CDR1 LGHNA and CDR2 YNFKEQ. CDR3 sequence reads: CASSQGTSLPDEQYF. CDR3 DNA sequence: TGTGCCAGCAGCCAAGGGACTTCCCTACCTGACGAGCAGTACTTC.

V gene TRBV27 combines with J gene TRBJ1-2, with D perhaps TRBD1 (5 bases). Trimming cost V 5 bases and J 6 bases, with 16 bases left between them. Germline V gives CDR1 MNHEY, CDR2 SMNVEV (reference sequence). The CDR3 covers 14 residues. CDR3 region: CASSSPGGGNGYTF. The CDR3 DNA sequence: TGTGCCAGCAGTAGCCCTGGGGGGGGGAATGGCTACACCTTC.

This chain links TRBV2 with TRBJ2-7; 9 nucleotides line up with TRBD1. Germline V gene lookup returns CDR1 SNHLY and CDR2 FYNNEI. The CDR3 totals 12 residues. The V and J ends lost 8 bases and 4 bases, in that order; junction bases with no gene match: 3. CDR3 residues: CASYRGPYEQYF. The CDR3 DNA is TGTGCCAGCTACAGGGGGCCATACGAGCAGTACTTC.

This chain uses TRBV7-9 with TRBJ1-3; D gene ambiguous. Germline V gene sequence: CDR1 SEHNR, CDR2 FQNEAQ (reference sequence). The V end was cut by 5 bases, the J end by 0 bases, with 11 bases between. This CDR3 has 15 residues. The CDR3 spells CASSPNIRSGNTIYF. In DNA form, the CDR3 reads TGTGCCAGCAGCCCAAACATCCGCTCTGGAAACACCATATATTTT.

The chain combines TRBV5-5 with TRBJ2-3; a weak D match, TRBD2 (5 bases). V shed 0 bases and J shed 6 bases, with 8 bases lying between them. From germline, CDR1 is SGHKS and CDR2 YYEKEE (reference sequence). The CDR3 is 13 residues long. Here the CDR3 reads CASSLGGRDTQYF. In DNA form, the CDR3 reads TGTGCCAGCAGCTTGGGAGGGCGGGATACGCAGTATTTT.

The chain recombines TRBV9 with TRBJ1-6; D gene uncertain. Trimming left V 2 bases short and J 10 bases short, with 13 bases between. The length of the CDR3 is 14 residues. The germline gives CDR1 SGDLS, CDR2 YYNGEE. CDR3 DNA sequence: TGTGCCAGCAGCGTCGCAACCGGGGTCTCACCCCTCCACTTT. Translation: CASSVATGVSPLHF.

J is TRBJ1-1 and V is TRBV19; TRBD1 is a possible D gene (5 bases). The germline CDR1 and CDR2 sequences are LNHDA and SQIVND (reference sequence). The CDR3 has 13 amino acids. Trimming left V 1 base short and J 5 bases short, with 8 bases between. The CDR3 DNA sequence: TGTGCCAGTAGTATAGGGCAGGGAACTGAAGCTTTCTTT. This sequence encodes CASSIGQGTEAFF.

This clone was seen once. This chain connects TRBV5-4 to TRBJ2-1; no clear D gene. The CDR3 is 15 residues long. Germline-derived CDR1 and CDR2 are SGHNT and YYREEE (reference sequence). With 4 bases removed from V and 3 bases from J, the gap between germline ends came to 14 bases. The CDR3 nucleotides read TGTGCCAGCAGCGACCCCTGGGCTGGCTACAATGAGCAGTTCTTC. Translation: CASSDPWAGYNEQFF.

This rearrangement joins TRBV4-2 to TRBJ1-3; 7 bases are a match to TRBD1. CDR1 is LGHNA, CDR2 YNFKEQ, per germline. The CDR3 covers 16 residues. Unmatched junction bases numbered 6, after V lost 4 bases and J lost 0 bases. CDR3 loop: CASSLQGQTSGNTIYF. CDR3 in DNA: TGTGCCAGCAGCCTACAGGGACAGACCTCTGGAAACACCATATATTTT.

This clone appeared a single time. The rearrangement uses TRBV19 and TRBJ1-5, with TRBD1 matching over 11 bases. CDR1 and CDR2 (germline): LNHDA, SQIVND (reference sequence). V dropped 10 bases and J dropped 3; count of bases not matched to a gene: 11. CDR3 length: 16 amino acids. The CDR3 is CATRNTGQGANQPQHF. The CDR3 bases are TGTGCCACCCGTAACACCGGACAGGGGGCCAATCAGCCCCAGCATTTT. Drawing the rest from reference TRBV19 and TRBJ1-5, the complete variable domain is DGGITQSPKYLFRKEGQNVTLSCEQNLNHDAMYWYRQDPGQGLRLIYYSQIVNDFQKGDIAEGYSVSREKKESFPLTVTSAQKNPTAFYLCATRNTGQGANQPQHFGDGTRLSIL.